A single sample is the source of the 18 T cell receptor beta chains below, sequenced in a study of blood T cells in healthy people across ages. Combining a sample-barcoded 5' primer with a J-beta primer mix, a second PCR ran for about 7 to 11 cycles. TCRdb itself ran the 5' RACE reads through MiXCR, one entry per CDR3 protein. The data hold about 1.6 million distinct CDR3 sequences, with about 35% observed a single time. Material for sequencing was blood. The receptors originated from a woman in her twenties or thirties in good health.

The CDR3: CSAHDPGLRGYTF. The CDR3 DNA reads as TGCAGTGCCCATGACCCGGGGCTGAGGGGCTACACCTTC. The chain employs TRBV20-1 and TRBJ1-2; D perhaps matches TRBD1 (5 bases). Germline-derived CDR1 and CDR2 are DFQATT and SNEGSKA (reference sequence). V dropped 6 bases and J dropped 8 bases, with 19 bases sitting between them. The CDR3 runs to 13 residues.

This chain links TRBV4-2 with TRBJ2-3, with D possibly matching TRBD1 (6 bases). CDR1 and CDR2 from the germline V gene are LGHNA and YNFKEQ. V was clipped by 3 bases and J by 1 base, with 14 bases between them. This CDR3 region has 16 residues. CDR3 in amino acids: CASSQHLPGGTDTQYF. Here the CDR3 DNA reads TGTGCCAGCAGCCAGCATTTACCAGGGGGCACAGATACGCAGTATTTT.

V gene TRBV9 combines with J gene TRBJ2-7; D is perhaps TRBD1 (5 bases). The germline gives CDR1 SGDLS, CDR2 YYNGEE. The CDR3 is 14 residues long. V lost 3 bases to trimming and J lost 3 bases, with 13 bases between them. The CDR3 sequence is CASSEKSTDYEQYF. The CDR3 DNA reads TGTGCCAGCAGCGAGAAATCGACAGACTACGAGCAGTACTTC. The full variable domain, with the rest looked up from reference TRBV9 and TRBJ2-7, is DSGVTQTPKHLITATGQRVTLRCSPRSGDLSVYWYQQSLDQGLQFLIQYYNGEERAKGNILERFSAQQFPDLHSELNLSSLELGDSALYFCASSEKSTDYEQYFGPGTRLTVT.

J is TRBJ1-5 and V is TRBV9; 10 bases match TRBD1. Germline values: CDR1 SGDLS, CDR2 YYNGEE. The trim removed 4 bases at V and 3 bases at J, leaving 7 bases unmatched. The CDR3 has 16 residues. The DNA of the CDR3 is TGTGCCAGCAGCCCAGGGACAGGGGCGAACAATCAGCCCCAGCATTTT. It translates to CASSPGTGANNQPQHF. The entire variable domain, with the rest obtained from reference TRBV9 and TRBJ1-5, is as follows: DSGVTQTPKHLITATGQRVTLRCSPRSGDLSVYWYQQSLDQGLQFLIQYYNGEERAKGNILERFSAQQFPDLHSELNLSSLELGDSALYFCASSPGTGANNQPQHFGDGTRLSIL.

In regard to this clonotype: An end of the junction does not agree with germline; a read error may underlie this. This CDR3 is CASNLAAGYEQYF. In DNA, the CDR3 is TGCGCCAGCAACTTGGCCGCGGGCTACGAGCAGTACTTC. V usage is TRBV5-1 and J usage is TRBJ2-7; TRBD2 is a possible D gene (5 bases). Germline CDR1 and CDR2: SGHRS and YFSETQ. This CDR3 has 13 residues.

The chain couples TRBV6-1 to TRBJ2-4, with 7 bases that match TRBD2. This CDR3 is 14 amino acids long. J was trimmed by 10 bases and V by 1 base; bases with no gene match: 7. The V gene's germline CDR1 is MNHNS and CDR2 SASEGT. The CDR3 protein is CASSEVVGRVIQYF. Written as DNA, the CDR3 is TGTGCCAGCAGTGAAGTGGTAGGGAGGGTTATTCAGTACTTC.

A note on this clonotype: A read error may be the cause here, since a much bigger clone is one base away. The chain is built from TRBV2 and TRBJ2-7; perhaps TRBD1 as D (6 bases). Per germline, CDR1 SNHLY and CDR2 FYNNEI. This CDR3 has 11 amino acids. Between the trimmed V and J ends, which lost 7 bases and 3 bases, there was a span of 7 bases. The CDR3 loop reads CASKQGYEQYF. The CDR3 DNA reads TGTGCCAGCAAACAGGGCTACGAGCAGTACTTC.

The J gene is TRBJ2-5, the V gene TRBV12-3 or TRBV12-4, with 13 bases aligning to TRBD2. V lost 5 bases to trimming and J lost 5 bases; unmatched junction nucleotides: 11. CDR3 length: 17 amino acids. The CDR3 reads CASSPHRLAGGRETQYF. CDR3 nucleotide sequence: TGTGCCAGCAGTCCTCACCGACTAGCGGGGGGTCGGGAGACCCAGTACTTC.

This clonotype was observed once. V is TRBV20-1 and J is TRBJ2-5, with D possibly being TRBD1 (5 bases). The J call may be mistaken, given a closer DNA end match to TRBJ2-7. Per the germline V gene, CDR1 is DFQATT and CDR2 is SNEGSKA (reference sequence). The CDR3 is 12 amino acids. This CDR3 is CSALGRDYEQYF. CDR3 DNA sequence: TGCAGTGCTTTAGGCAGGGACTACGAGCAGTACTTC.

In its sample, this clonotype was seen a few times. The DNA for the CDR3 is TGCAGTGCTACCCGGGACAGGGGAAATGAGCAGTTCTTC. The encoded protein is CSATRDRGNEQFF. This chain uses TRBV20-1 with TRBJ2-1; 10 nucleotides match TRBD1. The CDR3 consists of 13 residues. The V and J ends lost 4 bases and 7 bases, in that order; junction bases with no gene match: 4. In germline, CDR1 is DFQATT, CDR2 SNEGSKA (reference sequence).

The chain has TRBV28 and TRBJ1-2; D gene ambiguous. The CDR3 spans 15 residues. From germline, CDR1 is MDHEN and CDR2 SYDVKM. V lost 3 bases and J 4 bases, leaving 15 bases between the germline ends. CDR3 in amino acids: CASSLEGRRVYGYTF. CDR3 coding DNA: TGTGCCAGCAGTTTGGAGGGCCGCAGAGTCTATGGCTACACCTTC.

This chain uses TRBV7-9 with TRBJ1-1, with D possibly TRBD1 on 5 matching bases. V was cut by 8 bases and J by 0 bases, with 13 bases left in between. The germline V gene has CDR1 SEHNR and CDR2 FQNEAQ (reference sequence). This CDR3 region has 14 residues. CDR3 in amino acids: CASGTRALNTEAFF. The CDR3 coding sequence is TGTGCCAGCGGCACCAGGGCGTTGAACACTGAAGCTTTCTTT.

The gene calls are TRBV5-1 and TRBJ1-2, with a weak D call TRBD1 (5 bases). The germline CDR1 and CDR2 sequences are SGHRS and YFSETQ. Trimming removed 4 bases at V and 7 bases at J, with 17 bases between. The CDR3 is made up of 14 amino acids. CDR3 loop: CASSINRDDGGYTF. For the CDR3, the DNA is TGCGCCAGCAGCATAAACCGGGACGACGGTGGCTACACCTTC.

The sample holds a few counts of this clonotype. V is TRBV7-9 and J is TRBJ2-7; the D gene could be TRBD1 or TRBD2 (6 bases each). The CDR3 runs 14 residues. Germline CDR1 is SEHNR and CDR2 is FQNEAQ (reference sequence). Trimming left V 5 bases short and J 5 bases short, with 16 bases between. CDR3 DNA sequence: TGTGCCAGCAGCCCGCCTATGGGGGGCGACGAGCAGTACTTC. The encoded protein is CASSPPMGGDEQYF.

About this clonotype itself: One end of the junction is discordant with germline, which a read error may explain. V gene TRBV3-1 combines with J gene TRBJ1-1, with 7 bases matching TRBD1. The germline V gene encodes CDR1 LGHDT and CDR2 YNNKEL (reference sequence). The CDR3 loop spans 15 amino acids. The CDR3 reads CASKKTGVMNAEAFF. In nucleotides, the CDR3 is TGTGCCAGTAAGAAAACAGGGGTCATGAACGCTGAAGCTTTCTTT.

V usage is TRBV20-1 and J usage is TRBJ2-1, with D unresolved. The ends were cut back, 5 bases at V and 3 bases at J, with 17 bases in the middle. The germline V gene encodes CDR1 DFQATT and CDR2 SNEGSKA (reference sequence). The CDR3 contains 15 residues. The CDR3 DNA reads TGCAGTGCTTCCCACGGTATGAGCGTCTACAATGAGCAGTTCTTC. This codes for CSASHGMSVYNEQFF.

This clonotype has just a few counts. The gene calls are TRBV6-2 or TRBV6-3 and TRBJ2-3; no definite D call. Germline V gene data show CDR1 as MNHEY and CDR2 as SVGEGT. Trimming pared 0 bases from V and 0 bases from J, leaving 13 bases between. The CDR3 has 17 amino acids. The CDR3 bases are TGTGCCAGCAGTTACTCAGAGACTGGATCTAGCACAGATACGCAGTATTTT. It codes for CASSYSETGSSTDTQYF.

The genes are TRBV5-6 and TRBJ2-1, with 8 bases identical to TRBD1. This CDR3 has 16 residues. CDR1 SGHDT and CDR2 YYEEEE come from the germline V gene. With 4 bases clipped from V and 6 bases from J, the junction kept 12 bases outside the gene matches. Written as DNA, the CDR3 is TGTGCCAGCAGCCCGCCGAGGACAGGGCCTGGCAATGAGCAGTTCTTC. Protein product: CASSPPRTGPGNEQFF.